A single sample gave rise to the 2 T cell receptor beta chains below, sequenced in a study of blood T cells in healthy people across ages. PCR was performed a second time for 7 to 11 cycles using a sample-barcoded 5' primer and a J-beta primer mix. TCRdb used MiXCR to reprocess the 5' RACE reads, holding one entry per CDR3 protein. This sample yields hundreds of thousands of distinct CDR3 sequences, of which approximately 40% are seen a single time; around 30% belongs to the top ten. Sequenced material: blood. These receptors came from a man older than 75 in good health.

This chain uses TRBV11-3 with TRBJ2-2; D perhaps matches TRBD1 (5 bases). Germline V gives CDR1 SGHNT, CDR2 YENEEA. The ends were cut back, 6 bases at V and 3 bases at J, with 11 bases in the middle. The CDR3 has 14 amino acids. The CDR3 sequence is CASSPGQDTGELFF. The CDR3 nucleotides are TGTGCCAGCAGTCCAGGGCAGGACACCGGGGAGCTGTTTTTT.

The chain uses TRBV24-1 and TRBJ2-6; 8 nucleotides agree with TRBD1. The V gene end was trimmed by 6 bases and the J gene end by 0 bases; junction bases not matched to a gene: 6. Germline V lookup: CDR1 KGHDR, CDR2 SFDVKD. The CDR3 totals 17 residues. CDR3 in DNA: TGTGCCACCAGTCCCGGGACAGGTGGCTCTGGGGCCAACGTCCTGACTTTC. It translates to CATSPGTGGSGANVLTF.